This TCR beta chain was recovered during a study of T cell responses to AZD1222 COVID-19 vaccine. Whole-study results and caveats: No day 14 peak samples; only post-peak repertoires were characterized.

This table comes from immunoSEQ multiplex PCR, and its TCRdb copy is limited to in-frame clones, with some not included. The data contain some 74,000 clones, about 85% of them seen just once; the ten biggest clones take up 1.3%. To note about this clone: Antigen: not known.

The CDR3 has 18 amino acids. Trimming cost V 0 bases and J 0 bases, with 15 bases left between them. Per the germline V gene, CDR1 is LGHNA and CDR2 is YNFKEQ. This chain links TRBV4-2 with TRBJ2-1; D is perhaps TRBD2 (6 bases). This TCR was recovered from an adult who received the AZD1222 COVID-19 vaccine. The sequenced sample was peripheral blood, obtained 28 days after the second AZD1222 dose. The CDR3 nucleotides read TGTGCCAGCAGCCAAGAGGAGGGAGGTCGTAGCTCCTACAATGAGCAGTTCTTC. This translates into CASSQEEGGRSSYNEQFF.